This paragraph reports one TCR beta chain. Its antigen is still unknown. Nothing much larger sits one base from this clone, and base qualities are not available. The library came from multiplex PCR. The sample was run on an Illumina HiSeq 4000. CDR3 regions were amplified by Arm-PCR with iRepertoire HTBI primers to construct TCR beta libraries. Before sequencing, the PCR products underwent gel purification. The source study handled its data this way. A total of around 66 TRBV and approximately 13 TRBJ segments were identified across samples and were used for gene usage analysis of CDR3 amino acid clonotypes. COPE and FqMerger were used to merge filtered high-quality paired reads into contigs. BLAST was used to align contigs to IMGT TRBV, TRBD and TRBJ reference genes, and CDR3 was defined according to IMGT. Highly expanded clones were defined as clonotypes with a frequency above 0.1%. Repertoire diversity was measured by Shannon entropy, and V-J evenness by the Gini coefficient. Public clonotypes were defined as clonotypes shared by more than one individual. Starting from the raw public reads, TCRdb applied fastp trimming at Q25, assembled clones with MiXCR and retained in-frame beta chains. Each record represents a unique CDR3 protein, reported with the most common genes and DNA among its rows. The V and J calls were determined by TCRdb, not by the authors. Within this sample are about 470,000 distinct CDR3 sequences, with around 21% of them counted one time only. The ten largest clones add up to 6.5% to 10% of the sample.

This record comes from a study of regulatory T cells in long-lasting Graves disease (dated by TCRdb to the early 2020s). About the investigation overall: To count as having persistent Graves' disease, a patient had to have received antithyroid drug treatment for over 5 years with TSH receptor autoantibodies remaining persistently positive. Peripheral blood TCR sequencing and RNA sequencing compared persistent Graves' disease patients with newly diagnosed Graves' disease patients. The study was registered as a clinical trial and conducted in China. In the clinical cohort, patients with persistent Graves' disease had used antithyroid drugs for an average of around 10 years. A total of 33 samples were covered by TCR sequencing, comprising approximately 13 persistent and 20 newly diagnosed Graves' disease patients.

Explained via the paper, the time point label denotes: persistent/refractory GD, antithyroid drugs over 5 years with positive TRAb. For both TCR sequencing and RNA sequencing, RNA was extracted from PBMCs using TRIzol. The diagnosis of Graves' disease followed American Thyroid Association guidelines. Patients were recruited from an endocrinology department in Xi'an, China. Each patient gave about 10 milliliters of peripheral blood, collected in an EDTA anticoagulant tube. Ficoll Paque Plus density gradient separation was used to isolate PBMCs, and no further T cell sorting was done. An Agilent 2100 Bioanalyzer and agarose gel were used to check RNA quality, and a NanoDrop 2000 was used to measure RNA concentration. The full study reports these points: Because the primary lesion, thyroid tissue, could not be accessed, the study looked at peripheral blood alone. The small sample size was acknowledged by the authors as a limitation that may reduce accuracy. A larger number of public clonotypes was shared among persistent patients (2,741) than among newly diagnosed patients (roughly 930). Persistent Graves' disease patients showed lower TCR Shannon entropy and fewer highly expanded clones than newly diagnosed patients, suggesting clonal expansion. Sequencing and analysis were restricted to the TCR beta chain. TRBV28, TRBJ1-2 and TRBJ2-5 were preferentially used in persistent disease, while TRBV20-1 and TRBJ2-1 were favored in newly diagnosed disease.

The CDR3 numbers 14 residues from cysteine through phenylalanine. Of the read, only the CDR3 DNA is kept; its 42 bases are in frame from base 1. At the junction V is shortened by 9 bases and J by 8 bases; bases outside the gene matches: 7. For CDR1 and CDR2, the germline V gene lists MDHEN and SYDVKM. This clonotype was obtained from a female donor with Graves disease. The chain couples TRBV28 to TRBJ2-1; 13 bases in the junction line up with TRBD2. The starting material was peripheral blood mononuclear cells (PBMCs), obtained when the disease was refractory, from a patient treated with antithyroid drugs. The nucleotide sequence is given as TGTGCCAGTCGACTAGCGGGAGGCCCACATGAGCAGTTCTTC. Translation gives CASRLAGGPHEQFF.